These 26 T cell receptor beta chains share one sample of origin, sequenced in a study of blood T cell repertoires in COVID-19. Libraries were prepared by immunoSEQ multiplex PCR; TCRdb keeps only in-frame clonotypes and omits some of them. The table records some 300,000 clones, around 85% of them present only once. Material for sequencing was peripheral blood. These receptors originate from a woman aged 45-65 years with active or convalescent COVID-19.

V gene TRBV30 combines with J gene TRBJ2-2; D call uncertain. The germline V gene has CDR1 GTSNPN and CDR2 SVGIG (reference sequence). With 3 bases removed from V and 6 bases from J, the gap between germline ends came to 11 bases. This CDR3 has 13 residues. The CDR3 region has the DNA TGTGCCTGGAGCGCGGCTCGATCCGGGGAGCTGTTTTTT. Amino acids: CAWSAARSGELFF.

This clone was observed once. The chain carries TRBV6-5 and TRBJ2-3; D may be TRBD2 (6 bases). CDR3 size: 14 residues. Germline-derived CDR1 and CDR2 are MNHEY and SVGAGI. Trimming shortened V by 7 bases and J by 3 bases, and 14 bases separated the two germline ends. The CDR3: CASNPRLATDTQYF. The CDR3, as DNA: TGTGCCAGCAATCCGCGGCTAGCGACAGATACGCAGTATTTT.

The chain couples TRBV6-4 to TRBJ2-1; 11 nucleotides match TRBD2. V shed 4 bases and J 8 bases; nucleotides not matched to a gene: 7. The germline V gene encodes CDR1 MRHNA and CDR2 SNTAGT. CDR3 length: 15 amino acids. This CDR3 reads CASSVTSGSTDEQFF. The DNA for the CDR3 is TGTGCCAGCAGTGTTACTAGCGGGAGTACGGATGAGCAGTTCTTC.

This clone has a handful of counts. The chain is built from TRBV3-1 (or the pseudogene TRBV3-2) and TRBJ1-2; D remains unclear. This CDR3 spans 14 amino acids. Trimming left V 8 bases short and J 0 bases short, with 13 bases between. The germline gives CDR1 LGHDT, CDR2 YNNKEL (reference sequence). CDR3 bases: TGTGCCAGCTCCCGGGTGCCTTCTAACTATGGCTACACCTTC. As protein: CASSRVPSNYGYTF.

This rearrangement joins TRBV20-1 to TRBJ2-1; D is undetermined. The CDR3 runs to 11 residues. V gave up 5 bases and J gave up 10 bases, with 12 bases separating them. From germline, CDR1 is DFQATT and CDR2 SNEGSKA (reference sequence). The CDR3 sequence: CSAGSSEEQFF. The CDR3 region has the DNA TGCAGTGCTGGGTCGTCGGAGGAGCAGTTCTTC.

V is TRBV19 and J is TRBJ2-5; a weak D match, TRBD1 (6 bases). The germline V and J ends were trimmed by 2 bases and 6 bases, with 13 bases remaining between them. The length of the CDR3 is 14 residues. From germline, CDR1 is LNHDA and CDR2 SQIVND (reference sequence). The CDR3 region is CASSINARGKTQYF. CDR3 DNA: TGTGCCAGTAGTATAAACGCCAGGGGAAAGACCCAGTACTTC.

V is TRBV9 and J is TRBJ1-2, with TRBD1 identical over 11 bases. The CDR3 contains 13 residues. Germline assignment: CDR1 SGDLS and CDR2 YYNGEE. J lost 7 bases, V lost 5 bases, and 4 bases had no gene match. CDR3 sequence reads: CASRGTGGFGYTF. Here the CDR3 DNA reads TGTGCCAGCAGAGGGACAGGGGGTTTTGGCTACACCTTC.

The rearrangement uses TRBV19 and TRBJ2-7; TRBD2 matches 13 bases. Germline assignment: CDR1 LNHDA and CDR2 SQIVND (reference sequence). This CDR3 comprises 18 residues. The V gene end was trimmed by 7 bases and the J gene end by 3 bases; junction bases not matched to a gene: 15. The CDR3 sequence: CASTETGLAGERFYEQYF. The CDR3 DNA reads as TGTGCCAGTACCGAAACTGGACTAGCGGGAGAACGTTTCTACGAGCAGTACTTC.

The chain carries TRBV5-6 and TRBJ2-7, with 7 positions matching TRBD1. Trimming at V came to 5 bases and at J to 1 base, leaving 6 bases not matched to a gene. Per the germline V gene, CDR1 is SGHDT and CDR2 is YYEEEE. This CDR3 has 14 residues. DNA of the CDR3: TGTGCCAGCAGGAGAACAGGGGCTTCCTACGAGCAGTACTTC. Translation: CASRRTGASYEQYF.

The chain is built from TRBV5-1 and TRBJ2-7, with a weak D call TRBD1 (6 bases). CDR1 is SGHRS, CDR2 YFSETQ, per germline. Trimming took off 6 bases at V and 0 bases at J, with 13 bases between the two ends. CDR3 size: 14 residues. The CDR3 DNA sequence: TGCGCCAGCAAGGCAGGGGCCACCTCCTACGAGCAGTACTTC. It yields the protein CASKAGATSYEQYF. Drawing the rest from reference TRBV5-1 and TRBJ2-7, the complete variable domain is KAGVTQTPRYLIKTRGQQVTLSCSPISGHRSVSWYQQTPGQGLQFLFEYFSETQRNKGNFPGRFSGRQFSNSRSEMNVSTLELGDSALYLCASKAGATSYEQYFGPGTRLTVT.

The chain combines TRBV28 with TRBJ1-1, with 9 bases fitting TRBD1. With V trimmed by 5 bases and J by 1 base, 5 bases remained unmatched. This CDR3 has 15 residues. Germline CDR1 MDHEN, CDR2 SYDVKM. CDR3: CASSPHRGQNTEAFF. CDR3 coding DNA: TGTGCCAGCAGTCCCCACAGGGGGCAGAACACTGAAGCTTTCTTT.

The V call is TRBV11-2, the J call TRBJ1-3; D is ambiguous. The V gene lost 1 base and the J gene lost 2 bases, with 6 bases spanning the gap. The CDR3 extends over 14 amino acids. The V gene's germline CDR1 is SGHAT and CDR2 FQNNGV. In DNA form, the CDR3 reads TGTGCCAGCAGCTTAGGTTATCCTGGAAACACCATATATTTT. It codes for CASSLGYPGNTIYF.

This clone was recorded a few times. The rearrangement uses TRBV30 and TRBJ2-3; TRBD2 might be the D (6 bases). Germline CDR1 GTSNPN, CDR2 SVGIG (reference sequence). Trimming removed 4 bases from V and 4 bases from J, with 18 bases in between. The CDR3 extends over 15 amino acids. DNA for the CDR3: TGTGCCTGGACCCCGGGGTCTCGCGGGGCAGATACGCAGTATTTT. Translated: CAWTPGSRGADTQYF.

This clone was counted a few times. The V call is TRBV28, the J call TRBJ2-1; D not resolved. CDR3 length equals 13 residues. Germline V gene sequence: CDR1 MDHEN, CDR2 SYDVKM. Trimming cost V 3 bases and J 9 bases, with 12 bases left between them. This CDR3 reads CASSLLVGLEQFF. The CDR3 DNA follows: TGTGCCAGCAGTTTGCTAGTCGGCCTTGAGCAGTTCTTC.

The V gene is TRBV6-5, the J gene TRBJ2-5; 7 nucleotides agree with TRBD1. J lost 5 bases, V lost 8 bases, and 8 bases had no gene match. CDR1 and CDR2 (germline): MNHEY, SVGAGI. The CDR3 covers 13 residues. The DNA of the CDR3 is TGTGCCAGCTACAGGGGTGGTTGGGAGACCCAGTACTTC. This translates into CASYRGGWETQYF.

The gene calls are TRBV12-3 or TRBV12-4 and TRBJ2-7; the D is unclear. This CDR3 has 13 amino acids. V was clipped by 0 bases and J by 9 bases, with 12 bases between them. DNA for the CDR3: TGTGCCAGCAGTTTAGCGCTCACCGGTTCGCAGTACTTC. Protein sequence: CASSLALTGSQYF.

This chain joins TRBV7-9 and TRBJ1-4, with a tentative D call TRBD1 (6 bases). Trimming took off 3 bases at V and 2 bases at J, with 13 bases between the two ends. Germline V gene lookup returns CDR1 SEHNR and CDR2 FQNEAQ (reference sequence). The CDR3 length is 16 residues. CDR3 coding DNA: TGTGCCAGCAGCTTCCCAACAGGGCTGACTAATGAAAAACTGTTTTTT. Residues: CASSFPTGLTNEKLFF. The full variable domain, with the rest looked up from reference TRBV7-9 and TRBJ1-4, is DTGVSQNPRHKITKRGQNVTFRCDPISEHNRLYWYRQTLGQGPEFLTYFQNEAQLEKSRLLSDRFSAERPKGSFSTLEIQRTEQGDSAMYLCASSFPTGLTNEKLFFGSGTQLSVL.

This clone was observed at least ten times. The rearrangement links TRBV5-6 to TRBJ1-3; 8 positions agree with TRBD1. Per germline, CDR1 SGHDT and CDR2 YYEEEE. V dropped 4 bases and J dropped 2; count of bases not matched to a gene: 5. The CDR3 is 15 residues long. The DNA of the CDR3 is TGTGCCAGCAGCCCCCTGGACAGGGCTGGAAACACCATATATTTT. It specifies CASSPLDRAGNTIYF.

This chain joins TRBV6-5 and TRBJ2-5; 9 bases agree with TRBD1. Germline CDR1 reads MNHEY; CDR2 reads SVGAGI. The CDR3 runs to 13 residues. The ends lost 6 bases at V and 5 bases at J; junction bases unmatched: 4. The chain's CDR3 is CASSSDRGETQYF. CDR3 nucleotides: TGTGCCAGCAGCTCCGACAGGGGGGAGACCCAGTACTTC.

J is TRBJ2-5 and V is TRBV5-5; 7 nucleotides agree with TRBD1. In germline, CDR1 is SGHKS, CDR2 YYEKEE (reference sequence). The CDR3 sequence is 14 residues long. With V trimmed by 6 bases and J by 5 bases, 10 bases remained unmatched. CDR3 sequence: CASTTRQGGETQYF. CDR3 sequence (DNA): TGTGCCAGCACCACGAGACAGGGCGGGGAGACCCAGTACTTC.

The chain combines TRBV4-1 with TRBJ2-7; 7 positions agree with TRBD1. CDR3 length: 18 residues. The germline V gene encodes CDR1 MGHRA and CDR2 YSYEKL. V lost 2 bases to trimming and J lost 4 bases; unmatched junction nucleotides: 17. In DNA, the CDR3 is TGCGCCAGCAGCCAAAAGTGGCCTGTCCCGGACAGGTTATACGAGCAGTACTTC. Its translation: CASSQKWPVPDRLYEQYF.

The V and J genes are TRBV7-2 and TRBJ2-1; 7 bases are shared with TRBD2. Germline V gene data show CDR1 as SGHTA and CDR2 as FQGNSA. Trimming took 0 bases from V and 5 from J; bases not matched to a gene: 7. The CDR3 consists of 16 residues. The CDR3 sequence is CASSLASRLADNEQFF. The CDR3 bases are TGTGCCAGCAGCTTAGCCTCGAGGCTAGCGGACAATGAGCAGTTCTTC.

The chain joins TRBV7-9 to TRBJ1-2; D remains unclear. Per the germline V gene, CDR1 is SEHNR and CDR2 is FQNEAQ (reference sequence). The ends were cut back, 0 bases at V and 0 bases at J, with 5 bases in the middle. This CDR3 spans 14 amino acids. The CDR3 bases are TGTGCCAGCAGCTTAGCGCCAGCTAACTATGGCTACACCTTC. This sequence encodes CASSLAPANYGYTF.

The chain joins TRBV4-1 to TRBJ1-2, with 9 bases that match TRBD1. J was trimmed by 4 bases and V by 4 bases; bases with no gene match: 7. The CDR3 totals 15 residues. From germline, CDR1 is MGHRA and CDR2 YSYEKL. The CDR3 bases are TGCGCCAGCAGCCGAGAACCGGGACAGGGCTATGGCTACACCTTC. As protein: CASSREPGQGYGYTF.

The rearrangement links TRBV30 to TRBJ1-1; D is unresolved. The CDR3 runs 12 residues. Trimming pared 5 bases from V and 2 bases from J, leaving 9 bases between. CDR1 GTSNPN and CDR2 SVGIG come from the germline V gene (reference sequence). This chain's CDR3 is CAWAQRNTEAFF. CDR3 sequence (DNA): TGTGCCTGGGCCCAGCGTAACACTGAAGCTTTCTTT.

The rearrangement links TRBV9 to TRBJ1-1; no clear D. This CDR3 contains 16 residues. CDR1 and CDR2 (germline): SGDLS, YYNGEE. V lost 0 bases to trimming and J lost 4 bases, with 16 bases between them. In nucleotides, the CDR3 is TGTGCCAGCAGCGTAGGCGGCCGGGGATGGGGCACTGAAGCTTTCTTT. This encodes CASSVGGRGWGTEAFF. The whole variable domain, filled in from reference TRBV9 and TRBJ1-1, reads DSGVTQTPKHLITATGQRVTLRCSPRSGDLSVYWYQQSLDQGLQFLIQYYNGEERAKGNILERFSAQQFPDLHSELNLSSLELGDSALYFCASSVGGRGWGTEAFFGQGTRLTVV.